The 28 T cell receptor beta chains given below trace back to one sample, sequenced in a study of CD8+CD57+ T cells in acquired aplastic anemia. Researchers used genomic DNA as the template to profile TCR beta VDJ and CDR3. MiXCR, run by TCRdb on the reads, gives a single entry per CDR3 protein. The table shows under 200,000 distinct CDR3 sequences, with just under 45% occurring only once. Sequenced sample: sorted CD4+, CD8+, or CD8+CD57+ T cells (not recorded which) from PBMCs. The source is a human donor in good health.

This clonotype was counted ten times or more. V and J are TRBV4-2 and TRBJ2-3; TRBD1 is a possible D gene (7 bases). The germline V gene has CDR1 LGHNA and CDR2 YNFKEQ. Trimming stripped 0 bases from V and 2 bases from J, with 15 bases between. This CDR3 contains 17 residues. CDR3 sequence: CASSQDWRDRYTDTQYF. The CDR3 nucleotides read TGTGCCAGCAGCCAAGATTGGAGGGACAGATACACAGATACGCAGTATTTT.

In the case of this clonotype: This clone may be a read error of a much larger clone one base away. The chain is built from TRBV20-1 and TRBJ2-1, with a weak D call TRBD1 (6 bases). CDR1 and CDR2 (germline): DFQATT, SNEGSKA (reference sequence). The CDR3 runs 13 residues. V was clipped by 5 bases and J by 4 bases, with 12 bases between them. DNA of the CDR3: TGCAGTGCTCAGCAGGGGCTGTACAATGAGCAGTTCTTC. Protein: CSAQQGLYNEQFF.

This clonotype came up many times. The chain combines TRBV7-8 with TRBJ2-7; 11 nucleotides align to TRBD2. The CDR3 is 15 amino acids. Germline values: CDR1 SGHVS, CDR2 FQNEAQ. Unmatched junction bases numbered 8, after V lost 4 bases and J lost 6 bases. The CDR3 DNA reads TGTGCCAGCAGCTCGGGGCTCGGGACTAGCGGCGAGCAGTACTTC. Encoded protein: CASSSGLGTSGEQYF.

This clonotype was counted a few times. The chain joins TRBV7-6 to TRBJ2-7; D not certain. The CDR3 loop spans 13 amino acids. In germline, CDR1 is SGHVS, CDR2 FNYEAQ. Trimming left V 5 bases short and J 4 bases short, with 12 bases between. The CDR3 reads CASSPETGYEQYF. The CDR3, as DNA: TGTGCCAGCAGCCCCGAGACCGGTTACGAGCAGTACTTC.

This clonotype came up many times. The chain couples TRBV19 to TRBJ2-5; 9 nucleotides match TRBD2. This CDR3 is built from 16 residues. CDR1 LNHDA and CDR2 SQIVND come from the germline V gene (reference sequence). V trimming: 1 base; J trimming: 5 bases; junction bases outside the gene matches: 8. The CDR3 DNA follows: TGTGCCAGTAGTATAGGAGTAGCGGGGGCGGGGGAGACCCAGTACTTC. Amino acid sequence: CASSIGVAGAGETQYF.

This clonotype was detected a few times. The CDR3 DNA reads as TGTGCCAGCACGGGTTCCTACGAGCAGTACTTC. This gives the protein CASTGSYEQYF. The J gene is TRBJ2-7, the V gene TRBV6-4; no definite D call. Trimming stripped 7 bases from V and 1 base from J, with 5 bases between. The CDR3 contains 11 residues. Germline V lookup: CDR1 MRHNA, CDR2 SNTAGT.

This clonotype came up once. The chain joins TRBV12-5 to TRBJ1-3, with D perhaps TRBD1 (5 bases). Germline V gene data show CDR1 as LGHNT and CDR2 as FRNRAP. CDR3 length equals 11 residues. Trimming removed 3 bases at V and 8 bases at J, with 5 bases between. CDR3 in amino acids: CASGLGDTIYF. CDR3 nucleotide sequence: TGTGCTAGTGGTTTAGGGGACACCATATATTTT. Full variable domain (missing parts from reference TRBV12-5 and TRBJ1-3): DARVTQTPRHKVTEMGQEVTMRCQPILGHNTVFWYRQTMMQGLELLAYFRNRAPLDDSGMPKDRFSAEMPDATLATLKIQPSEPRDSAVYFCASGLGDTIYFGEGSWLTVV.

The chain links TRBV20-1 to TRBJ2-5; D might be TRBD2 (5 bases). This CDR3 has 12 amino acids. Germline V CDR1 and CDR2: DFQATT, SNEGSKA (reference sequence). V was shortened by 6 bases and J by 5 bases, with 13 bases between the two germline ends. The CDR3 region has the DNA TGCAGTGCAGAAACTCGAGGGGAGACCCAGTACTTC. Translation gives CSAETRGETQYF.

The J gene is TRBJ1-1, the V gene TRBV7-2; TRBD1 is a possible D gene (5 bases). V lost 2 bases and J lost 7, with 11 bases in between. The CDR3 length is 13 residues. From germline, CDR1 is SGHTA and CDR2 FQGNSA. The CDR3 region is CASSLSGRSEAFF. CDR3 in DNA: TGTGCCAGCAGCTTATCGGGACGAAGTGAAGCTTTCTTT. Full variable domain (outside the CDR3, taken from reference TRBV7-2 and TRBJ1-1): GAGVSQSPSNKVTEKGKDVELRCDPISGHTALYWYRQSLGQGLEFLIYFQGNSAPDKSGLPSDRFSAERTGGSVSTLTIQRTQQEDSAVYLCASSLSGRSEAFFGQGTRLTVV.

This clonotype has ten or more counts. V gene TRBV15 combines with J gene TRBJ1-2, with D maybe TRBD1 (6 bases). CDR1 is LNHNV and CDR2 is YYDKDF in the germline V gene (reference sequence). The V and J ends lost 1 base and 4 bases respectively, with 13 bases between them. CDR3 length: 15 amino acids. CDR3: CATSRVWGASYGYTF. For the CDR3, the DNA is TGTGCCACCAGCAGAGTTTGGGGGGCGAGCTATGGCTACACCTTC.

Of note for this clonotype: A clone one base away is much larger, so this may be a read error. The chain links TRBV7-7 to TRBJ2-1; 8 bases align to TRBD1. CDR1 is SSHAT and CDR2 is FNYEAQ in the germline V gene (reference sequence). The CDR3 is 15 residues long. CDR3 region: CASSLDRVGYNGQFF. CDR3 sequence (DNA): TGTGCCAGCAGCTTGGACAGGGTGGGGTACAATGGGCAGTTCTTC.

A few counts support this clonotype. The rearrangement uses TRBV12-5 and TRBJ1-5, with TRBD1 identical over 9 bases. The CDR3 consists of 21 residues. Germline CDR1 LGHNT, CDR2 FRNRAP. V gave up 1 base and J gave up 1 base; unmatched junction bases: 17. The CDR3 here is CASGLADDPGTGKRSNQPQHF. The CDR3 nucleotides are TGTGCTAGTGGTTTGGCTGACGATCCCGGGACAGGGAAACGAAGCAATCAGCCCCAGCATTTT.

This clonotype was counted only a few times. The chain couples TRBV2 to TRBJ2-7; no reliable D call. With 3 bases removed from V and 2 bases from J, the gap between germline ends came to 14 bases. CDR1 is SNHLY, CDR2 FYNNEI, per germline. There are 15 residues in the CDR3. This CDR3 reads CASSDPVIGPYEQYF. Here the CDR3 DNA reads TGTGCCAGCAGTGACCCGGTGATAGGCCCCTACGAGCAGTACTTC.

The genes are TRBV15 and TRBJ2-2, with D unresolved. CDR3 size: 15 residues. Germline CDR1 LNHNV, CDR2 YYDKDF (reference sequence). The V gene lost 3 bases and the J gene lost 3 bases, with 11 bases spanning the gap. The CDR3 DNA is TGTGCCACCAGCAGTCTAGAGGAGTACACCGGGGAGCTGTTTTTT. Residues: CATSSLEEYTGELFF. The variable domain in full, with the rest retrieved from reference TRBV15 and TRBJ2-2, is DAMVIQNPRYQVTQFGKPVTLSCSQTLNHNVMYWYQQKSSQAPKLLFHYYDKDFNNEADTPDNFQSRRPNTSFCFLDIRSPGLGDTAMYLCATSSLEEYTGELFFGEGSRLTVL.

This chain links TRBV11-1 with TRBJ2-1, with a possible D match to TRBD2 (6 bases). The CDR3 length is 15 residues. The germline V gene has CDR1 SGHAT and CDR2 FQDESV (reference sequence). Trimming removed 1 base from V and 8 bases from J, with 15 bases in between. Written as DNA, the CDR3 is TGTGCCAGCAGCTTAGGGGCAGCGGGCCAGCATGAGCAGTTCTTC. Its translation is CASSLGAAGQHEQFF.

The J gene is TRBJ1-2, the V gene TRBV5-4; D is ambiguous. Germline lookup yields CDR1 SGHNT and CDR2 YYREEE (reference sequence). Trimming left V 3 bases short and J 4 bases short, with 13 bases between. This CDR3 comprises 14 residues. The CDR3 loop reads CASSSGREFYGYTF. The CDR3 DNA reads TGTGCCAGCAGCTCCGGAAGGGAGTTCTATGGCTACACCTTC.

This clonotype was found a few times. This rearrangement joins TRBV10-3 to TRBJ2-7; D is possibly TRBD1 (6 bases). Per the germline V gene, CDR1 is ENHRY and CDR2 is SYGVKD. V dropped 2 bases and J dropped 6 bases, with 8 bases sitting between them. The CDR3 has 12 amino acids. CDR3 protein: CAISETGIEQYF. The CDR3 nucleotides are TGTGCCATCAGTGAGACAGGGATCGAGCAGTACTTC.

This clonotype was seen repeatedly, ten times or more. The J gene is TRBJ1-2, the V gene TRBV20-1; TRBD1 is a possible D gene (5 bases). Germline-derived CDR1 and CDR2 are DFQATT and SNEGSKA (reference sequence). Trimming stripped 2 bases from V and 6 bases from J, with 10 bases between. CDR3 length: 12 residues. The CDR3 DNA sequence: TGCAGTGCTAGAACGGGGGGTGATGGCTACACCTTC. It translates to CSARTGGDGYTF.

The chain has TRBV25-1 and TRBJ2-1, with D tentatively TRBD1 or TRBD2 (7 bases each). Trimming left V 0 bases short and J 10 bases short, with 16 bases between. The CDR3 is 15 amino acids. Germline-derived CDR1 and CDR2 are MGHDK and SYGVNS. CDR3 protein: CASSEYGQGGNEQFF. The CDR3 DNA reads as TGTGCCAGCAGTGAATATGGGCAGGGGGGGAACGAGCAGTTCTTC.

The chain combines TRBV24-1 with TRBJ2-5; D gene ambiguous. Near its end, the DNA agrees better with TRBJ2-1, so the J call may be wrong. Germline V lookup: CDR1 KGHDR, CDR2 SFDVKD. The CDR3 runs 13 residues. The CDR3 region is CATSASAQETQFF. The CDR3 DNA is TGTGCCACCAGTGCGTCAGCCCAAGAGACCCAGTTCTTC.

This sequence joins TRBV2 and TRBJ2-1; D call uncertain. Germline loops: CDR1 SNHLY, CDR2 FYNNEI. CDR3 length equals 10 residues. V shed 8 bases and J shed 4 bases, with 3 bases lying between them. The CDR3 nucleotides read TGTGCCAGCCTTTACAATGAGCAGTTCTTC. The encoded protein is CASLYNEQFF.

The chain uses TRBV27 and TRBJ2-7; 8 positions agree with TRBD1. Per the germline V gene, CDR1 is MNHEY and CDR2 is SMNVEV (reference sequence). This CDR3 has 15 amino acids. The V segment lost 3 bases and the J segment 3 bases; nucleotides outside the gene matches: 7. The CDR3 sequence: CASSFRDRPLYEQYF. CDR3 DNA sequence: TGTGCCAGCAGTTTCCGGGACAGGCCCCTCTACGAGCAGTACTTC.

V is TRBV25-1 and J is TRBJ2-1; TRBD2 aligns across 13 bases. In germline, CDR1 is MGHDK, CDR2 SYGVNS. CDR3 size: 15 residues. The V gene end was trimmed by 6 bases and the J gene end by 8 bases; junction bases not matched to a gene: 7. The CDR3 coding sequence is TGTGCCAGCAGCTTGGGACTAGCGGGGATGGATGAGCAGTTCTTC. This encodes CASSLGLAGMDEQFF.

As for this clonotype: The junction departs from the called germline gene at one end, perhaps through a read error. V is TRBV20-1 and J is TRBJ2-7; 8 positions match TRBD2. Germline CDR1 is DFQATT and CDR2 is SNEGSKA (reference sequence). This CDR3 region has 13 residues. The CDR3 here is CSARIGLAGALNF. As DNA, the CDR3 is TGCAGTGCTAGGATTGGGCTAGCGGGTGCTCTAAACTTC.

The V call is TRBV15, the J call TRBJ2-6; D may match TRBD1 or TRBD2 (5 bases each). The ends were cut back, 0 bases at V and 3 bases at J, with 6 bases in the middle. CDR3 size: 15 residues. CDR1 and CDR2 from the germline V gene are LNHNV and YYDKDF (reference sequence). The CDR3 DNA reads TGTGCCACCAGCAGAGAGGGGGTTGGGGCCAACGTCCTGACTTTC. Its translation is CATSREGVGANVLTF.

In its sample, this clonotype was seen a few times. The V and J genes are TRBV5-6 and TRBJ2-3, with TRBD2 matching over 9 bases. The germline V gene encodes CDR1 SGHDT and CDR2 YYEEEE. This CDR3 has 15 amino acids. V trimming: 5 bases; J trimming: 2 bases; junction bases outside the gene matches: 6. The CDR3 loop reads CASRSSGENTDTQYF. The CDR3 nucleotides read TGTGCCAGCAGGTCTAGCGGGGAGAACACAGATACGCAGTATTTT.

As regards this clonotype: This sequence may be a read error, since a much larger clone differs from it by one base. This sequence joins TRBV6-1 and TRBJ1-2; D may be TRBD1 (6 bases). The CDR3 runs to 14 residues. In germline, CDR1 is MNHNS, CDR2 SASEGT. V lost 6 bases, J lost 7 bases, and 18 bases lay in between. The chain's CDR3 is CASRPTGGSSGYTF. CDR3 sequence (DNA): TGTGCCAGCAGACCCACGGGGGGCAGCTCTGGCTACACCTTC.

This clonotype appeared many times. The chain recombines TRBV25-1 with TRBJ1-2, with no clear D. The V end lost 3 bases, the J end lost 5 bases, and 28 bases lay between the germline ends. CDR3 length: 19 amino acids. Germline V CDR1 and CDR2: MGHDK, SYGVNS. The CDR3 spells CASSEHILPPYSDSYGYTF. In DNA, the CDR3 is TGTGCCAGCAGTGAGCATATCCTTCCTCCTTACAGCGATAGTTATGGCTACACCTTC.